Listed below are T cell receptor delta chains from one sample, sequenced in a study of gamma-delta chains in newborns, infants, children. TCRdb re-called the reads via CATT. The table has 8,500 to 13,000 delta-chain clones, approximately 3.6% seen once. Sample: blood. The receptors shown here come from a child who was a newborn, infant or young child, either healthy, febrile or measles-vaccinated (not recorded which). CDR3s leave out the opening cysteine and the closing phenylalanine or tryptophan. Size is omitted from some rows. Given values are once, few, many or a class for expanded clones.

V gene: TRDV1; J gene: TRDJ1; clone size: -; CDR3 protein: ALSGIYLLGEDKLI
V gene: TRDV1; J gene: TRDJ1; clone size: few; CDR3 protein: ALGENPPPTYGYWGIHYTDKLI
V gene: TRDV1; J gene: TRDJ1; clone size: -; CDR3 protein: ALGPLAGTRGIVGRYTDKLI
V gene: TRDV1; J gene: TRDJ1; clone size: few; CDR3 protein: ALGEQRPYTDKLI
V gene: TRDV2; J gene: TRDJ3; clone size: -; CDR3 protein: ACDTAGAGGRSWDTRQMF
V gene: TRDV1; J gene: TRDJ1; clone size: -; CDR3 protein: ALGENWGIPYEPKLI
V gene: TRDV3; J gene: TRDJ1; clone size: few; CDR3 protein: AFKVPYTDKLI
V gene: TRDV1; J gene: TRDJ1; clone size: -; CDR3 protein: ALGQPWGDLYTDKPI
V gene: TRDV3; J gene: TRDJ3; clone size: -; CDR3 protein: ALGTDWGIRPSSWDTRQMF
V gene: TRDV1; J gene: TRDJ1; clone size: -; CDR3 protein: ALGPIPTSGGYTDKLI
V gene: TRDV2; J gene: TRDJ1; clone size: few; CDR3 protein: ACELLGDTGYTDKLI
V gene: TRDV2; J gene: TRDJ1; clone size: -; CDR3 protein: ACDSMGDTQDKLI
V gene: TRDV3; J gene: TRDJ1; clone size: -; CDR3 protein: AFYSPHLPLKYWGIRFSSYTDKLI
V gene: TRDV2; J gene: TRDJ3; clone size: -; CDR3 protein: ACDTVLGGPTVGPWDTRQMF
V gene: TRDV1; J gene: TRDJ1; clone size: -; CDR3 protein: ALGSYLPTNWGCDKLI
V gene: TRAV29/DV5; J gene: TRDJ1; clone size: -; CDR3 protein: AATSNLSPSLYTDKLI
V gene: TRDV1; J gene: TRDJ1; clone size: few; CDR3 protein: ALGAFLGGGYTDKLI
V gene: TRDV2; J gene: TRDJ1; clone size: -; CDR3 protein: ACDKVGDTIGDKLI
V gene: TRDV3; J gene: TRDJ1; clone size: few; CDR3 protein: ALTTFPFLGETPNKLI
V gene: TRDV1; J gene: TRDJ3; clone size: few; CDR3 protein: ALGTACRTSSSWDTRQMF
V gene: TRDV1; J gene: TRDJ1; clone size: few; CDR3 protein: ALGENAFLRGIVRAVLGPRDRLI
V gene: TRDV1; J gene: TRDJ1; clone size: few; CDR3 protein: ALGEIPWGLTDKLI
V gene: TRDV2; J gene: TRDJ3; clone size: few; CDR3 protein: ACDTVLGDPSWDTRQMF
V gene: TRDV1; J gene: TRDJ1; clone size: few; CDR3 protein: ALNGARGYTDKLI
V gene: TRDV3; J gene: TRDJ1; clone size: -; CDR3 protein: ASGLPNSWGYRTDKLI
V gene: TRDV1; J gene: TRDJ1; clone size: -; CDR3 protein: ALGVHSFPANPLNTDKLI
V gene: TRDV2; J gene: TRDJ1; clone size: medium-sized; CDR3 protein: ACDPITGGYLYTDKLI
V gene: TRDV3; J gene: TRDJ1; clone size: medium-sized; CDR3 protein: AFTRSSKLI
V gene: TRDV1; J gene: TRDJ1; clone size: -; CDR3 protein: ALLRRGGYGDKLI
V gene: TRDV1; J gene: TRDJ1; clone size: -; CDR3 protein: ALGEHWPPDKLI
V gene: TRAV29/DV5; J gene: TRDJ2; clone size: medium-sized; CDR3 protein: AASVKRGFGLTAQLF
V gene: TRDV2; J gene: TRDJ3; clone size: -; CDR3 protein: ACDTVEGPVGAPRYSSWDTRQMF
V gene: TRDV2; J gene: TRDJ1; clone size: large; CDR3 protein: ACDTLGGPNTDKLI
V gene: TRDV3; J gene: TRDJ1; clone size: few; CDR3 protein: AFPEGQGSDKLI
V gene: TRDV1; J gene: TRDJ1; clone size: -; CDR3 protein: ALGGVLRWGITTDKLI
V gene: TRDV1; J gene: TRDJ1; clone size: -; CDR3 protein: ALGVWPSYVPGVFTDKLI
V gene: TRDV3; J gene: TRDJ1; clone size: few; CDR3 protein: ALACTGGYGYNTDKLI
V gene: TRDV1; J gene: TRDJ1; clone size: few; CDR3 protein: ALGVKFPTSYWGSDKLI
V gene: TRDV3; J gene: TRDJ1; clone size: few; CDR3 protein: ASTGGDTHTDKLI
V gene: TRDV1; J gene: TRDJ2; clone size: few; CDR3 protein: ALGDGSHTSLSLTAQLF
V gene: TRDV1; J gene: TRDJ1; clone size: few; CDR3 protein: ALGEVRVGVHTDKLI
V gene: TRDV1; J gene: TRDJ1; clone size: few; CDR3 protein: ALGAAKSYWGIFKADKLI
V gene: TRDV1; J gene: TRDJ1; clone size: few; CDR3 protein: ALGEITSYFLIGDYWVSELI
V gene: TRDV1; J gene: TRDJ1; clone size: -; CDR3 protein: ALGVGRGILPLRTDKLI
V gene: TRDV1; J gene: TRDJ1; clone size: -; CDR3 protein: ALGPSWGMATDKLI